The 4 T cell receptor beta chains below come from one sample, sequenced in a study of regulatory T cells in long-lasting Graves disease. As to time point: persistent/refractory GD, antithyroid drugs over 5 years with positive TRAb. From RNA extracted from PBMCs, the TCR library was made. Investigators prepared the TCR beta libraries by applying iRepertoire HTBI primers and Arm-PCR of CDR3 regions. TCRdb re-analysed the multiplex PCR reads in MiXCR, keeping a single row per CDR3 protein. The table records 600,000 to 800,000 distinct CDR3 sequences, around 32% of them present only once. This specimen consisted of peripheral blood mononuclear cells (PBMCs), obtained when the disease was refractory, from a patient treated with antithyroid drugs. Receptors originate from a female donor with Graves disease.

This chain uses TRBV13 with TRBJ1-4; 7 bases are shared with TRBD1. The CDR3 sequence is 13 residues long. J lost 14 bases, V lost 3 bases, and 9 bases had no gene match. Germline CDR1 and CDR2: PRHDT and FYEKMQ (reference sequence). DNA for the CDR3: TGTGCCAGCAGCTTTTCAGGGGGGGGACCGCTGTTTTTT. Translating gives CASSFSGGGPLFF.

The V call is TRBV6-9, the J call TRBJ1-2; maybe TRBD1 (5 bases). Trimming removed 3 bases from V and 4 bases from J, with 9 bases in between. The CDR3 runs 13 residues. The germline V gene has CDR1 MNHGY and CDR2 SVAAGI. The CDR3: CASSYEGLYGYTF. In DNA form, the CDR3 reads TGTGCCAGCAGTTACGAGGGACTCTATGGCTACACCTTC.

CDR3 DNA sequence: TGTGCCGTGGGGGACAGGGATACCTACGAGCAGTACTTC. Translation: CAVGDRDTYEQYF. This rearrangement joins TRBV10-3 to TRBJ2-7; 9 bases map to TRBD1. Germline CDR1 ENHRY, CDR2 SYGVKD. Trimming cost V 11 bases and J 2 bases; bases outside gene matches: 7. CDR3 length: 13 residues.

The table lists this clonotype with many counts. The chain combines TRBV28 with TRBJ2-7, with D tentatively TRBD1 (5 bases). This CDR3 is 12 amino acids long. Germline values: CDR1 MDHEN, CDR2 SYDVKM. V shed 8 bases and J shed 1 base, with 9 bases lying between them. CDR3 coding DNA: TGTGCCAGCGCGACAGATTCCTACGAGCAGTACTTC. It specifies CASATDSYEQYF.